The present entry profiles one T cell receptor (beta chain) with its context. Its target is unknown. A lack of ophthalmopathy progression within 18 months defined stable Graves' hyperthyroidism. Clinicians diagnosed patients from clinical symptoms, serum thyroxine and TRAb, thyroid ultrasound and orbital computed tomography. The length of the CDR3 is 14 residues. Trimming removed 5 bases at V and 3 bases at J, with 12 bases between. Germline values: CDR1 MNHNS, CDR2 SASEGT. From RNA transcripts, TCR beta CDR3 regions were amplified. A set of HTBI primers served as the primers for a first-round RT-PCR of the TCR CDR3. TCRdb re-called the multiplex PCR reads with MiXCR, one entry per CDR3 protein. Of 550,000 to 800,000 distinct CDR3 sequences in the sample, around 15% were seen once. This record belongs to a study of T cells in Graves' hyperthyroidism and ophthalmopathy. Notes on the study in general: Ophthalmopathy stood apart from stable hyperthyroidism in a 13 V-J model. Before onset, by a median of 6.5 months, the model predicted ophthalmopathy.

The sequence derives from a man between 18 and 29 years old with Graves' hyperthyroidism. The chain links TRBV6-1 to TRBJ2-3, with D hard to call. The material sequenced was blood. CDR3 in amino acids: CASSISTATDTQYF. The CDR3 DNA sequence: TGTGCCAGCAGTATTTCCACGGCGACAGATACGCAGTATTTT.